This entry features one T cell receptor beta chain sequence. Its antigen is unknown. The primer mix had 60 Vbeta and 13 Jbeta primers. Libraries were prepared by immunoSEQ multiplex PCR; TCRdb keeps only in-frame clonotypes and omits some of them. The profile shows about 160,000 clones, about two thirds of them singletons. CDR3 size: 16 residues. Germline-derived CDR1 and CDR2 are MGHRA and YSYEKL. J was trimmed by 5 bases and V by 1 base; bases with no gene match: 5. This entry is derived from a study of cytomegalovirus exposure and HLA in healthy donors. General study findings and limits: No immune exposure information besides CMV serostatus was available. Several of the most significant clusters appeared, in a later analysis, to be linked to common viral pathogens.

The J gene is TRBJ2-2, the V gene TRBV4-1; 9 nucleotides line up with TRBD1. The sample taken for sequencing was PBMCs. This TCR derives from a woman aged 25-40 years in good health and CMV-seronegative. CDR3 DNA sequence: TGCGCCAGCAGCCAAGGAGGACAGGGGATTACCGGGGAGCTGTTTTTT. This gives the protein CASSQGGQGITGELFF.